This TCR beta chain emerged from a study of PD-1 blockade in classical Hodgkin lymphoma. Findings of the study overall: Before treatment, complete responders showed about the same diversity as newly diagnosed patients. Reports indicated that newly diagnosed patients had lower baseline TCR diversity than healthy donors did.

Germline lookup yields CDR1 LGHNA and CDR2 YNFKEQ. The CDR3 loop spans 14 amino acids. With 0 bases removed from V and 4 bases from J, the gap between germline ends came to 7 bases. The method was immunoSEQ multiplex PCR; TCRdb's version includes in-frame clones alone and lacks a portion of them. The sample comprises 10,000 or so clones, around four fifths of which are singletons, and about 3% rests with the top ten. The time point: cycle 4 day 1 (C4D1), after around six weeks of nivolumab. All patients relapsed after autologous stem cell transplantation, and brentuximab vedotin exposure varied. Magnetic negative selection purified CD4+ T cells from thawed PBMCs. A note on this clone: Its antigen is as yet unknown.

The TCR was taken from a human donor with classical Hodgkin lymphoma. The J gene is TRBJ2-1, the V gene TRBV4-2; D is unclear. This material consisted of CD4+ T cells from blood, taken before the fourth cycle of nivolumab. This CDR3 is CASSQERYYNEQFF. The CDR3 nucleotides read TGTGCCAGCAGCCAAGAGCGGTATTACAATGAGCAGTTCTTC.